This TCR beta chain was retrieved from a study of cytomegalovirus exposure and HLA in healthy donors. Study overall: Some 87 million unique TCRs from HLA-typed donors were held in an early release of data.

Study-level findings and limits: Per published reports, the classifier diagnosed cytomegalovirus status with high specificity and sensitivity. Per a later analysis, under 20,000 TCR beta sequences showed association with HLA alleles at 0.05 false discovery rate.

In its sample, this clone was seen a few times. Its specificity is not known. This CDR3 comprises 14 residues. The trim removed 8 bases at V and 4 bases at J, leaving 5 bases unmatched. Per germline, CDR1 PRHDT and CDR2 FYEKMQ (reference sequence). Vbeta (60) and Jbeta (13) primers were used in the PCR. Clones were read by immunoSEQ multiplex PCR, and TCRdb kept only the in-frame ones, dropping some. Of about 90,000 clones in the sample, approximately 65% are singletons; the top ten hold approximately 2.1%. J is TRBJ2-3 and V is TRBV13; TRBD2 matches 11 bases. This receptor was obtained from a man aged 30 to 45 in good health and CMV-seronegative. Source material: PBMCs. CDR3 sequence: CASLLAGGSDTQYF. Here the CDR3 DNA reads TGTGCCAGCCTCCTAGCGGGAGGTTCAGATACGCAGTATTTT.